This section outlines one TCR beta chain sequence together with its context. Its antigen remains unidentified. Sequencing was performed with immunoSEQ multiplex PCR; in TCRdb, only in-frame clones are kept and a portion is missing. Of about 130,000 clones listed, approximately 90% were seen once; the top ten hold around 7%. These data are taken from a study of T cell responses to AZD1222 COVID-19 vaccine. General observations from the study: White British people made up most donors, females outnumbered males, and clonal diversity was possibly underestimated. As reported, nearly half of all spike-specific TCRs target variant regions that are unmutated. Spike regions recognized by vaccine-associated CD4 TCRs spanned the protein, led by 160-218 and 743-854.

The sequencing here drew on peripheral blood, taken on day 0 of AZD1222 vaccination. The source is an adult in good health.

The CDR3 DNA reads TGTGCCAGCAGGGGGACATGGGCGAACACCGGGGAGCTGTTTTTT. Residues: CASRGTWANTGELFF. The rearrangement joins TRBV6-4 to TRBJ2-2, with D possibly being TRBD1 (6 bases). The V end was cut by 6 bases, the J end by 0 bases, with 11 bases between. The CDR3 loop spans 15 amino acids. The V gene's germline CDR1 is MRHNA and CDR2 SNTAGT.